This T cell receptor beta chain is from a study of CD8 T cells in ankylosing spondylitis. Study-level findings and limits: Clones tied to disease were said to be significantly enriched in matched ankylosing spondylitis synovial fluid. Existing reports had already noted some motif variants in reactive arthritis synovial fluid and blood. It appeared that ankylosing spondylitis blood was characterized by a TCR beta motif of seven or eight highly homologous variants.

Construction of TCR beta libraries was performed using quantitative 5'-RACE with molecular barcodes. From the 5' RACE reads, TCRdb called clonotypes with MiXCR, one entry per CDR3 protein. The table records approximately 300,000 distinct CDR3 sequences, around 8% of them present only once. V was trimmed by 4 bases and J by 10 bases, leaving 19 bases between them. CDR1 and CDR2 (germline): SQVTM, ANQGSEA. This CDR3 has 13 residues. As regards this clonotype: Its antigen is undetermined.

The sample was blood, either unsorted or a sorted T cell fraction (not recorded which). The rearrangement uses TRBV29-1 and TRBJ1-1; TRBD1 might be the D (5 bases). This sequence originates from a male donor with ankylosing spondylitis. DNA of the CDR3: TGCAGCGTTGTTTCCACGGGGAGCAGGGTAGCTTTCTTT. Translating it yields CSVVSTGSRVAFF.